Given below is one TCR beta chain in context. Its target is unknown. The data were taken from a study of PD-1 blockade in classical Hodgkin lymphoma. Study observations and caveats: Unlike CD8+ TCR diversity, which did not rise significantly by C4D1, CD4+ TCR diversity did.

All patients experienced relapse after autologous stem cell transplantation, and brentuximab vedotin exposure was variable. Germline loops: CDR1 SGHRS, CDR2 YFSETQ. CDR3 size: 17 residues. Losses at the gene ends were 2 bases for V and 4 bases for J; bases not matched to a gene: 11. Produced via immunoSEQ multiplex PCR; TCRdb's table is partial and in-frame only. Here the sample spans under 40,000 clones, less than 85% being singletons. The J gene is TRBJ1-2, the V gene TRBV5-1; 10 bases match TRBD1. This sequence originates from a human donor with classical Hodgkin lymphoma. Sample: peripheral blood mononuclear cells (PBMCs), taken before the second cycle of nivolumab. CDR3 DNA: TGCGCCAGCAGCTTCGGGACAGGGGTGTTTTGGGGCTATGGCTACACCTTC. Protein: CASSFGTGVFWGYGYTF.